What follows describes a single T cell receptor beta chain. Its antigen is as yet unknown. This specimen belongs to a study of shared clonotypes between healthy human individuals. Findings and caveats of the study: Sampling was confined to blood; repertoires within tissues likely differ. The study found approximately 5% of naive CD4 clonotypes shared across several donors.

Replicate sorted-subset PCRs were loaded with around 200 ng DNA, 30,000 to 35,000 T cell genomes. Measured with immunoSEQ multiplex PCR; TCRdb has only the in-frame clones, and not every one. The table lists 2 million to 2.5 million clones, about 92% of them singletons, with about 0.39% in the top ten. CDR1 LNHDA and CDR2 SQIVND come from the germline V gene (reference sequence). The CDR3 extends over 18 amino acids. V shed 2 bases, J shed 0 bases, and the junction held 9 bases outside the gene matches. Material: naive CD4+ T cells from PBMCs. Subset specified: CD45RA+ positively selected. This clonotype was sampled from a man aged 18-30 years in good health. Some clones in this sample may be carry-over from other donors' samples. V is TRBV19 and J is TRBJ2-2, with 7 bases fitting TRBD1. CDR3 loop: CASSIRGTAKANTGELFF. As DNA, the CDR3 is TGTGCCAGTAGTATAAGGGGGACAGCCAAAGCGAACACCGGGGAGCTGTTTTTT.